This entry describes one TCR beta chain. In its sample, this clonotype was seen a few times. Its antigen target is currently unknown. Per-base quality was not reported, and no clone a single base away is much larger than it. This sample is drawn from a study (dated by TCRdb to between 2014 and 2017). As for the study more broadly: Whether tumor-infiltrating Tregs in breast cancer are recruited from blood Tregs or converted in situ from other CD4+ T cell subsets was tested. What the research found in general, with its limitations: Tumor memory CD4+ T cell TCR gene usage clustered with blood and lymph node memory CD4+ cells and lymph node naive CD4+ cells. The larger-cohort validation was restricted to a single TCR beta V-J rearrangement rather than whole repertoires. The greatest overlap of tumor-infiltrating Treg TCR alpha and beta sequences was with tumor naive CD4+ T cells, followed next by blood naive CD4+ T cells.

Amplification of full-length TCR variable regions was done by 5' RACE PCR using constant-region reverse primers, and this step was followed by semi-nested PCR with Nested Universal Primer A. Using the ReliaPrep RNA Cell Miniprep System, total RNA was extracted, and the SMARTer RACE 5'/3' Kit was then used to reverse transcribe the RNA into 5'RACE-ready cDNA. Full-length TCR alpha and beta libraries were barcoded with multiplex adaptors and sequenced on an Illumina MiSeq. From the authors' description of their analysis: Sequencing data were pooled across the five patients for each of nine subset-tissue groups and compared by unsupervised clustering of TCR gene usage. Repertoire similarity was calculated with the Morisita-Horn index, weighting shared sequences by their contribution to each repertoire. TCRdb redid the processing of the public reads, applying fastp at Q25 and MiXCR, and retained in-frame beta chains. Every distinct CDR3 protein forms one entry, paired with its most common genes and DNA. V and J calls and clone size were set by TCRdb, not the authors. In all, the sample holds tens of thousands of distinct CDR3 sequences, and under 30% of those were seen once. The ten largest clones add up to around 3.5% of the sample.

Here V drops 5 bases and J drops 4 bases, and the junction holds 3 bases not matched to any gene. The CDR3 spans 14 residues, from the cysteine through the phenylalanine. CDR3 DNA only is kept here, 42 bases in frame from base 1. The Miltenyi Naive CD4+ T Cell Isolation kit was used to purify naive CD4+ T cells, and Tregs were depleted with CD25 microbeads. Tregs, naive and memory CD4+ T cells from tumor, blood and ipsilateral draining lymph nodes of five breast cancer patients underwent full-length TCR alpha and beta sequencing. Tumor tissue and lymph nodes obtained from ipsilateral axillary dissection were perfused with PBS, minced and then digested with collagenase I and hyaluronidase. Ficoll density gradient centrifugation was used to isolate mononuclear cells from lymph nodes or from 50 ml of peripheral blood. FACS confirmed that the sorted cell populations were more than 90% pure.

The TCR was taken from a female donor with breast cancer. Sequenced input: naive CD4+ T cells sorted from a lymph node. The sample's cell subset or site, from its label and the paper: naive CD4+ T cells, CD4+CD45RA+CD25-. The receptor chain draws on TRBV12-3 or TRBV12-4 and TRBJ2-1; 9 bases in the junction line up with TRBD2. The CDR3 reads CASSPSGGYNEQFF. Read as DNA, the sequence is TGTGCCAGCAGTCCCAGCGGGGGGTACAATGAGCAGTTCTTC.